The present entry profiles one T cell receptor (beta chain) with its context. The antigen is not known. The protocol was immunoSEQ multiplex PCR, while the TCRdb copy is restricted to in-frame clones and leaves out a portion. The table records 45,000 to 55,000 clones, just over 85% of them present only once. The data derive from a study of T cells in localized non-small cell lung cancer. Study conclusions and caveats: Those with higher blood T cell density had longer overall survival. Uninvolved adjacent lung, not tumor, had the highest T cell clonality. Appearances in adjacent lung were noted for a median approximately 58 of the top 100 tumor clones.

The ends lost 6 bases at V and 11 bases at J; junction bases unmatched: 13. This CDR3 is built from 14 residues. Looked up from germline, CDR1 is MDHEN and CDR2 is SYDVKM. This chain uses TRBV28 with TRBJ1-5; 7 bases match TRBD1. The TCR was taken from a male donor aged 60 or older with stage III squamous cell lung carcinoma. The source was peripheral blood, collected before any cancer treatment. This chain's CDR3 is CASSPPPQGQAQHF. The CDR3 DNA is TGTGCCAGCAGCCCTCCCCCACAGGGGCAAGCCCAGCATTTT. Using reference TRBV28 and TRBJ1-5 for the parts outside the CDR3, the full variable domain is DVKVTQSSRYLVKRTGEKVFLECVQDMDHENMFWYRQDPGLGLRLIYFSYDVKMKEKGDIPEGYSVSREKKERFSLILESASTNQTSMYLCASSPPPQGQAQHFGDGTRLSIL.